This T cell receptor (beta chain) was captured by sequencing in a study of CD8 T cells in Susac syndrome. Trimming removed 1 base from V and 5 bases from J, with 12 bases in between. CDR1 is SGHAT, CDR2 FQNNGV, per germline. The CDR3 extends over 14 amino acids. After extraction with the RNeasy kit, roughly 0.45 to 1 ug of the RNA was reverse transcribed using random hexamers. By means of immunoSEQ multiplex PCR, TCR beta CDR3 spanning 54 Vbeta and 13 Jbeta underwent amplification. TCRdb itself ran the immunoSEQ multiplex PCR reads through MiXCR, one entry per CDR3 protein. The sample contains tens of thousands of distinct CDR3 sequences, 80% to 95% of which appear only once. The sequenced target, TCR beta, came from blood CD8+ and CD4+ T cells. Healthy donors were controls matched for age and sex. Bulk CD8+ and CD4+ cells came from magnetic negative isolation; CD8+ TEMRA by FACS.

This sequence originates from a human donor in good health. Sequences were obtained from CD8+ T cells from PBMCs. The chain has TRBV11-2 and TRBJ2-7; D is perhaps TRBD2 (5 bases). The CDR3 sequence is CASSLGVGEDEQYF. In nucleotides, the CDR3 is TGTGCCAGCAGCTTAGGTGTGGGAGAAGACGAGCAGTACTTC.